These 3 T cell receptor beta chains share one sample of origin, sequenced in a study of blood T cell repertoires in COVID-19. Only in-frame clones appear in the TCRdb table, and some are missing; sequencing was by immunoSEQ multiplex PCR. Among about 140,000 clones listed, 80% were seen once. The sample was peripheral blood. Receptors were obtained from a man in his 70s who had recovered from COVID-19.

The chain employs TRBV11-2 and TRBJ2-5; 7 bases are a match to TRBD1. This CDR3 spans 15 amino acids. The trim removed 4 bases at V and 1 base at J, leaving 6 bases unmatched. Germline assignment: CDR1 SGHAT and CDR2 FQNNGV. This CDR3 reads CASSSIRGIQETQYF. The CDR3 region has the DNA TGTGCCAGCAGCTCAATCAGGGGGATCCAAGAGACCCAGTACTTC.

The genes are TRBV7-3 and TRBJ2-1, with 13 bases lining up with TRBD2. This CDR3 is 20 amino acids long. Looked up from germline, CDR1 is SGHTA and CDR2 is FQGTGA. V was pared by 5 bases and J by 7 bases, with 20 bases of the junction left unmatched. The CDR3 DNA reads TGTGCCAGCAGCCGGAGAGCCGGGACTAGCGGGACCGGGGATATAAATGAGCAGTTCTTC. Amino acid sequence: CASSRRAGTSGTGDINEQFF.

The V gene is TRBV30, the J gene TRBJ2-2; TRBD2 agrees at 7 bases. In germline, CDR1 is GTSNPN, CDR2 SVGIG (reference sequence). The CDR3 totals 16 residues. Losses at the gene ends were 1 base for V and 3 bases for J; bases not matched to a gene: 8. Here the CDR3 reads CAWSGRAGADTGELFF. CDR3 nucleotide sequence: TGTGCCTGGAGTGGCCGGGCGGGAGCGGACACCGGGGAGCTGTTTTTT.